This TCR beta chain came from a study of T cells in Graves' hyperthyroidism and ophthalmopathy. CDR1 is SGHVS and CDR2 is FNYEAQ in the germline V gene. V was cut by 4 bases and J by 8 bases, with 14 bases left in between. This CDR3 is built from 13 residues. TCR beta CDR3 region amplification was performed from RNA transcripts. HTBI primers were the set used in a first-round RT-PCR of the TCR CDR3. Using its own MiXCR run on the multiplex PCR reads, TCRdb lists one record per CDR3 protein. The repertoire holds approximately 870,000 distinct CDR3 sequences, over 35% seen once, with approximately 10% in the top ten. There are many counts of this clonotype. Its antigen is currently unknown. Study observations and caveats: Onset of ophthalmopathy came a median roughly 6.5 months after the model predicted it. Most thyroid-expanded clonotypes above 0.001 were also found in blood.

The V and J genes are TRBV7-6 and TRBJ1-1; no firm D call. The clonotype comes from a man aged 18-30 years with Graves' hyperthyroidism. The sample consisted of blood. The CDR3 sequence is CASSSRVEVEAFF. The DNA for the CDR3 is TGTGCCAGCAGCTCACGAGTTGAAGTAGAAGCTTTCTTT.